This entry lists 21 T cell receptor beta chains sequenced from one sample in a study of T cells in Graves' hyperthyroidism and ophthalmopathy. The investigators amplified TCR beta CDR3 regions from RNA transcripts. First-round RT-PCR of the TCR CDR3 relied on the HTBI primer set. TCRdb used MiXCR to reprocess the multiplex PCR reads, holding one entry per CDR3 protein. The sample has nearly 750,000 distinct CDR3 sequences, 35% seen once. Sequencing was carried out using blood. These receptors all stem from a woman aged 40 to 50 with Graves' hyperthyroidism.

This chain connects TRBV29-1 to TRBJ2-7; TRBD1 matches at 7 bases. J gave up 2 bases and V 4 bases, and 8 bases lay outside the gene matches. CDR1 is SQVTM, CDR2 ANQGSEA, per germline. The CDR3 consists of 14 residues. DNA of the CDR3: TGCAGCGTTGGTCGGAGACAGGGTACCTACGAGCAGTACTTC. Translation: CSVGRRQGTYEQYF.

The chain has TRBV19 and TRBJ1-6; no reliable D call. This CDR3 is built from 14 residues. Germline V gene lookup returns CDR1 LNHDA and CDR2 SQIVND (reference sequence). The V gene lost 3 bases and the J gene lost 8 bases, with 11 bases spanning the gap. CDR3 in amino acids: CASSIYTSDSPLHF. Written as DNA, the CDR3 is TGTGCCAGTAGTATTTATACATCAGATTCACCCCTCCACTTT.

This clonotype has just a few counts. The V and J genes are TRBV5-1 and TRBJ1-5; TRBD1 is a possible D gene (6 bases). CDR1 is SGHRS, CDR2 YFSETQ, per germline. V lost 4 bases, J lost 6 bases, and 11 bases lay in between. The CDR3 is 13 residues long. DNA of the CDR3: TGCGCCAGCAGCCTGGGGGGGCGTCAGCCCCAGCATTTT. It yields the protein CASSLGGRQPQHF.

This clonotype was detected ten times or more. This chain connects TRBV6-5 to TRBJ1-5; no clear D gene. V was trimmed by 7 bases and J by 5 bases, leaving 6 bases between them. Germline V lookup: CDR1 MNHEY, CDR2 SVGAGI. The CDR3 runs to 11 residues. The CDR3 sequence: CASMRDQPQHF. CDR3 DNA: TGTGCCAGCATGAGGGATCAGCCCCAGCATTTT.

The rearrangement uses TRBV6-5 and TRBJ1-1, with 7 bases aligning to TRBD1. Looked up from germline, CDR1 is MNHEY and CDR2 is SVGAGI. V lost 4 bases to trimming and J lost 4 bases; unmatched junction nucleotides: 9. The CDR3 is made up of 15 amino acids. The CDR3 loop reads CASSSPPGGATEAFF. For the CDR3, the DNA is TGTGCCAGCAGTTCTCCCCCAGGGGGGGCCACTGAAGCTTTCTTT.

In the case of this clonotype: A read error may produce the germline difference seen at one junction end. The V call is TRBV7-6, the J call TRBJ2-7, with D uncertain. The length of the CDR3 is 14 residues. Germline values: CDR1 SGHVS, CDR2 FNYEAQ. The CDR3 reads CASNLEEGSYEQYF. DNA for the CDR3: TGTGCCAGCAACTTAGAGGAAGGATCCTACGAGCAGTACTTC.

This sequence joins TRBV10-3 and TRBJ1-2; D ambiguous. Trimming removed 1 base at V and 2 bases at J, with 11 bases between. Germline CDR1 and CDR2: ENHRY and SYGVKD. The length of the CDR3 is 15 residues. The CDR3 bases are TGTGCCATCAGTGAGTTTGGAGGGCAAAACTATGGCTACACCTTC. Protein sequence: CAISEFGGQNYGYTF.

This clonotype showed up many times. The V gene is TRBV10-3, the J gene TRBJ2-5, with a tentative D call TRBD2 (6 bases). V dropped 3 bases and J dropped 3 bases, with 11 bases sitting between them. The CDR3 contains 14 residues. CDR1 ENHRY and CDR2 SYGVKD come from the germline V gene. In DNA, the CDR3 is TGTGCCATCAGTGACGGGACTCAAGAAGAGACCCAGTACTTC. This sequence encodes CAISDGTQEETQYF.

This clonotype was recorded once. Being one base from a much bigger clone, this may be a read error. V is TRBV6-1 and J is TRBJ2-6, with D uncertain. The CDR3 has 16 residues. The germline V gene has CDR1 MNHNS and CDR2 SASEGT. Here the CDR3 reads CTSSEGGISGANVLTF. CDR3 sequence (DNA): TGTACCAGCAGTGAAGGTGGGATCTCTGGGGCCAACGTCCTGACTTTC.

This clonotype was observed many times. As DNA, the CDR3 is TGTGCCAGCAGCTCGAGACTAGACGAGCAGTACTTC. It translates to CASSSRLDEQYF. This chain links TRBV7-9 with TRBJ2-7; tentatively, D is TRBD2 (6 bases). Trimming removed 4 bases from V and 5 bases from J, with 9 bases in between. The CDR3 is 12 amino acids. Germline CDR1 and CDR2: SEHNR and FQNEAQ (reference sequence).

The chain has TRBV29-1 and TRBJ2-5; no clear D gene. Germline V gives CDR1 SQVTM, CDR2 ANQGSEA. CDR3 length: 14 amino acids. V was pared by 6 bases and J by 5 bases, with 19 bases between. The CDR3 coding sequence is TGCAGCGTCAGGCCGGTGGGTAGTTGGGAGACCCAGTACTTC. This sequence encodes CSVRPVGSWETQYF. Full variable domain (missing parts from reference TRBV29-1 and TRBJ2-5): SAVISQKPSRDICQRGTSLTIQCQVDSQVTMMFWYRQQPGQSLTLIATANQGSEATYESGFVIDKFPISRPNLTFSTLTVSNMSPEDSSIYLCSVRPVGSWETQYFGPGTRLLVL.

The CDR3 DNA sequence: TGTGCCAGCTCACCACCCCTGGGAAGCCGTGAGACCCAGTACTTC. Its protein is CASSPPLGSRETQYF. The chain recombines TRBV2 with TRBJ2-5; D gene ambiguous. Trimming stripped 8 bases from V and 5 bases from J, with 21 bases between. Germline V lookup: CDR1 SNHLY, CDR2 FYNNEI. The CDR3 covers 15 residues.

The CDR3 sequence: CASSYSIRPVPGGRETLETQYF. Written as DNA, the CDR3 is TGTGCCAGCAGTTACTCGATTCGCCCCGTACCAGGGGGGCGGGAGACTCTGGAGACCCAGTACTTC. The genes are TRBV7-9 and TRBJ2-5; D tentatively reads TRBD1 or TRBD2 (7 bases each). The germline gives CDR1 SEHNR, CDR2 FQNEAQ (reference sequence). The CDR3 sequence is 22 residues long. V was pared by 6 bases and J by 5 bases, with 40 bases between.

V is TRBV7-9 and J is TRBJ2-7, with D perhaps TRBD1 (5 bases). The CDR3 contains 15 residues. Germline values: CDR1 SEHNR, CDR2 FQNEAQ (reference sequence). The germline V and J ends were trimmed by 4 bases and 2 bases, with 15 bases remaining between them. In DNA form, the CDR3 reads TGTGCCAGCAGCTCCCCGGGTCAGGGTCCCTACGAGCAGTACTTC. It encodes CASSSPGQGPYEQYF.

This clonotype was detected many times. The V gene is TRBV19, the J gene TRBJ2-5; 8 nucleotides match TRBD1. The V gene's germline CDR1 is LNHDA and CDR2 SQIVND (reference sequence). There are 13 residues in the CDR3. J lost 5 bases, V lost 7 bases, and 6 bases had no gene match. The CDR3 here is CASTTTGVETQYF. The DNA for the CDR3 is TGTGCCAGTACGACGACAGGGGTGGAGACCCAGTACTTC.

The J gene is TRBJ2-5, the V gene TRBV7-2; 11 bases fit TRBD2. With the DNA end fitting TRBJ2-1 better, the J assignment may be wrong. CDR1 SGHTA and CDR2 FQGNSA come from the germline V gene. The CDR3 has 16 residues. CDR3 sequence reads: CASSLSGTSGYNEQFF. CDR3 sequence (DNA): TGTGCCAGCAGCTTATCGGGGACTAGCGGATACAATGAGCAGTTCTTC.

The CDR3 loop reads CASSPGASGSGNTIYF. CDR3 in DNA: TGCGCCAGCAGCCCGGGCGCATCGGGCTCTGGAAACACCATATATTTT. J is TRBJ1-3 and V is TRBV5-1; D is unresolved. Looked up from germline, CDR1 is SGHRS and CDR2 is YFSETQ. Deletions cut 4 bases from V and 0 bases from J, with 14 bases between. The CDR3 is 16 amino acids.

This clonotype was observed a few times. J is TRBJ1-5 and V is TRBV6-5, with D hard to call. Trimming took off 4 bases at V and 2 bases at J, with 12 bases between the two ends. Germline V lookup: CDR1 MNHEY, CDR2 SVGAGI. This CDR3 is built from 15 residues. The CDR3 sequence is CASSSGKSGNQPQHF. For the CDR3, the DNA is TGTGCCAGCAGTTCCGGGAAGTCAGGCAATCAGCCCCAGCATTTT.

The DNA of the CDR3 is TGTGCCAGCAGTTACTCGACGGGGGCGGACACTGAAGCTTTCTTT. This translates into CASSYSTGADTEAFF. J is TRBJ1-1 and V is TRBV6-5; the D gene is possibly TRBD1 (6 bases). This CDR3 has 15 amino acids. Deletions cut 0 bases from V and 3 bases from J, with 11 bases between. CDR1 is MNHEY and CDR2 is SVGAGI in the germline V gene.

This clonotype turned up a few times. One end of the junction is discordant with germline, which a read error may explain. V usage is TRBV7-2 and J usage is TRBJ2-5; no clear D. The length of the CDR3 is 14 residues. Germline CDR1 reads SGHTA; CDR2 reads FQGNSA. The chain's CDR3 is CASSISGGSETRYF. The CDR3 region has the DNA TGTGCCAGCAGCATATCCGGTGGCTCGGAGACCCGGTACTTC.

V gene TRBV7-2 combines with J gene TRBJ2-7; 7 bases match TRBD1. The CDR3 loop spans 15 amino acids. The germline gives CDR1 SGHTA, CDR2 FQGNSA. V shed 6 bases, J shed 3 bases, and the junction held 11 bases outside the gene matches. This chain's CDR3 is CASRGGRTGFYEQYF. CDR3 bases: TGTGCCAGCAGAGGCGGGCGGACAGGATTCTACGAGCAGTACTTC. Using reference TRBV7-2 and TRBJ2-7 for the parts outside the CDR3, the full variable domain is GAGVSQSPSNKVTEKGKDVELRCDPISGHTALYWYRQSLGQGLEFLIYFQGNSAPDKSGLPSDRFSAERTGGSVSTLTIQRTQQEDSAVYLCASRGGRTGFYEQYFGPGTRLTVT.